This TCR beta chain was found in a study of cytomegalovirus exposure and HLA in healthy donors. Study-wide background: In an earlier analysis, around 100 million unique TCR beta sequences were found from approximately 170 million T cells.

Study-level findings and limits: An analysis that came later showed most CMV-associated TCR beta chains appearing HLA-restricted.

The PCR employed 60 Vbeta primers together with 13 Jbeta primers. Only in-frame clones appear in the TCRdb table, and some are missing; sequencing was by immunoSEQ multiplex PCR. The data show 90,000 to 100,000 clones, roughly 75% seen once. Of note for this clone: Its antigen is as yet unknown.

The CDR3 spans 16 residues. Germline loops: CDR1 SGHTA, CDR2 FQGNSA. V gave up 10 bases and J gave up 8 bases; unmatched junction bases: 13. V gene TRBV7-2 combines with J gene TRBJ2-3, with TRBD2 matching 15 bases. Sequencing was carried out using PBMCs. The source of this sequence is a woman aged 55-69 years in good health and CMV-seronegative. Here the CDR3 reads CATSRSGLAGGGTQYF. The CDR3, as DNA: TGTGCCACGAGTCGGTCTGGACTAGCGGGAGGGGGTACGCAGTATTTT.